This is a list of T cell receptor beta chains from one sample in a study of OX40 agonist ivuxolimab in advanced cancers. The protocol was immunoSEQ multiplex PCR, while the TCRdb copy is restricted to in-frame clones and leaves out a portion. Of about 94,000 clones detected, roughly 95% appear once; the ten largest clones hold around 0.17%. The sample here was CD4+ or CD8+ T cells sorted from blood, taken in a trial of the OX40 agonist ivuxolimab. These receptors originate from an adult with an advanced solid tumor such as melanoma, head and neck, liver or kidney cancer. Both conserved end residues are part of each CDR3. The D gene is left open where the match is weak. Clone size appears in some rows only: once, few, many, or a class for an expanded clone.

CDR3aa | CDR3nt | abundance | j_gene | d_gene | v_gene
CASSSKQGTSLRTYNEQFF | TGCGCCAGCAGCTCAAAACAGGGAACCTCCCTCAGGACCTACAATGAGCAGTTCTTC | - | TRBJ2-1 | - | TRBV5-1
CASSPSAEYGYTF | TGTGCCAGCAGCCCGTCAGCCGAGTATGGCTACACCTTC | - | TRBJ1-2 | - | TRBV7-9
CAGTRNRGSHSYNEQFF | TGTGCCGGCACCAGAAACAGGGGGTCACATTCCTACAATGAGCAGTTCTTC | once | TRBJ2-1 | TRBD1 | TRBV2
CASSTLPKGQGDNNEQFF | TGCGCCAGCAGCACTCTCCCGAAGGGACAGGGGGACAACAATGAGCAGTTCTTC | - | TRBJ2-1 | TRBD1 | TRBV5-1
CASSTGTSGSIVYF | TGTGCCAGCAGCACCGGGACTAGCGGGAGTATAGTGTACTTC | - | TRBJ2-7 | TRBD2 | TRBV7-2
CASSFGTSGTYEQYF | TGTGCCAGCAGTTTCGGGACTAGCGGGACCTACGAGCAGTACTTC | - | TRBJ2-7 | TRBD2 | TRBV28
CASQRQGAEQYF | TGTGCCAGCCAGCGACAGGGAGCCGAGCAGTACTTC | - | TRBJ2-7 | TRBD1 | TRBV6-5
CASYPDRGGTGELFF | TGTGCCAGCTACCCGGACAGGGGTGGTACCGGGGAGCTGTTTTTT | - | TRBJ2-2 | TRBD1 | TRBV2
CASSFVSGRAQYF | TGTGCCAGCAGTTTTGTATCGGGTCGGGCGCAGTATTTT | - | TRBJ2-3 | - | TRBV27
CASSFRQGASYEQYF | TGTGCCAGCAGCTTTAGACAGGGGGCTTCCTACGAGCAGTACTTC | - | TRBJ2-7 | TRBD1 | TRBV11-2
CASSLQAFQETQYF | TGTGCCAGCAGCTTACAAGCTTTCCAAGAGACCCAGTACTTC | - | TRBJ2-5 | - | TRBV7-2
CASSVGPGPTYEQYF | TGTGCCAGCAGCGTAGGCCCAGGTCCGACCTACGAGCAGTACTTC | - | TRBJ2-7 | - | TRBV9
CASSYSDRTYSPLHF | TGTGCCAGCAGCTATAGTGATAGGACCTATTCACCCCTCCACTTT | - | TRBJ1-6 | - | TRBV6-5
CASSFTSYNEQFF | TGTGCCAGCAGTTTCACAAGTTACAATGAGCAGTTCTTC | - | TRBJ2-1 | - | TRBV28
CARSLDIMSNQPQHF | TGTGCCAGAAGCTTAGACATAATGAGCAATCAGCCCCAGCATTTT | - | TRBJ1-5 | - | TRBV5-3
CASSFATSQGATYEQYF | TGTGCCAGCAGCTTCGCGACCTCGCAGGGGGCCACCTACGAGCAGTACTTC | - | TRBJ2-7 | TRBD1 | TRBV7-9
CASSPQMSTGNTIYF | TGTGCCAGCTCACCACAAATGAGTACTGGAAACACCATATATTTT | - | TRBJ1-3 | - | TRBV18
CAVRIEGSETQYF | TGTGCCGTCAGGATCGAGGGCTCGGAGACCCAGTACTTC | - | TRBJ2-5 | - | TRBV27
CASSLGWGDTEAFF | TGTGCCAGCAGCTTAGGGTGGGGCGACACTGAAGCTTTCTTT | - | TRBJ1-1 | - | TRBV11-3
CSVEVGTPEGVF | TGCAGCGTTGAAGTTGGGACACCTGAAGGAGTCTTC | - | TRBJ2-1 | - | TRBV29-1
CATSREGSGIYNEQFF | TGTGCCACCAGCAGAGAAGGCAGCGGGATCTACAATGAGCAGTTCTTC | - | TRBJ2-1 | TRBD2 | TRBV15
CASSITGGEKLFF | TGTGCCAGCAGTATCACGGGGGGGGAAAAACTGTTTTTT | - | TRBJ1-4 | - | TRBV6-5
CASGHRDNSVPQHF | TGTGCTAGTGGGCACAGGGACAATTCGGTGCCCCAGCATTTT | - | TRBJ1-5 | - | TRBV12-5
CATTTGGTDTQYF | TGTGCCACCACGACAGGGGGTACAGATACGCAGTATTTT | - | TRBJ2-3 | TRBD1 | TRBV18
CASSPGTGQPQHF | TGTGCCAGCAGCCCGGGGACAGGACAGCCCCAGCATTTT | - | TRBJ1-5 | TRBD1 | TRBV7-8
CASSFTGTPYEQYF | TGTGCCAGCAGCTTTACCGGGACTCCCTACGAGCAGTACTTC | - | TRBJ2-7 | - | TRBV7-2
CASSLARPTLYF | TGTGCCAGCAGCTTAGCAAGACCTACCCTGTACTTC | - | TRBJ2-7 | - | TRBV11-2
CASSGRTGRYEQYF | TGCGCCAGCAGTGGCCGGACAGGCCGATACGAGCAGTACTTC | - | TRBJ2-7 | TRBD1 | TRBV10-1
CASRTIRYGYTF | TGTGCCAGCAGAACCATCCGTTATGGCTACACCTTC | - | TRBJ1-2 | - | TRBV6-5